One sample yielded the 2 T cell receptor beta chains listed below, sequenced in a study of blood T cell repertoires in COVID-19. This table comes from immunoSEQ multiplex PCR, and its TCRdb copy is limited to in-frame clones, with some not included. Of about 52,000 clones detected, about four fifths appear once; the ten largest clones hold 6.5% to 8.5%. The specimen was peripheral blood. These receptors were collected from a man aged 70-80 years with active COVID-19.

Written as DNA, the CDR3 is TGTGCCAGCAGTCCTTCCGTTGAAGCTTTCTTT. Translating it yields CASSPSVEAFF. V is TRBV2 and J is TRBJ1-1, with D unresolved. The length of the CDR3 is 11 residues. Germline values: CDR1 SNHLY, CDR2 FYNNEI. With 5 bases removed from V and 7 bases from J, the gap between germline ends came to 8 bases.

This chain uses TRBV19 with TRBJ2-3, with D perhaps matching TRBD2 (6 bases). CDR3 length equals 15 residues. V was cut by 4 bases and J by 2 bases, with 13 bases left in between. Germline V CDR1 and CDR2: LNHDA, SQIVND (reference sequence). CDR3 DNA: TGTGCCAGTAGTACCGGGGGTGCCTACACAGATACGCAGTATTTT. It specifies CASSTGGAYTDTQYF.